Below, 18 T cell receptor beta chains from the same sample are listed, as sequenced in a study of blood T cell repertoires in COVID-19. Clones were sequenced by immunoSEQ multiplex PCR, and TCRdb holds only the in-frame ones, with some missing. The table records roughly 330,000 clones, around 87% of them present only once. Material: PBMCs or T cells enriched from blood (not recorded which). The source of these receptors is a woman in her twenties or thirties who had recovered from COVID-19.

This chain links TRBV5-6 with TRBJ2-7, with D perhaps TRBD1 (5 bases). The CDR3 spans 14 residues. Trimming pared 3 bases from V and 0 bases from J, leaving 10 bases between. The germline V gene has CDR1 SGHDT and CDR2 YYEEEE. The CDR3 loop reads CASSYGHLSYEQYF. CDR3 DNA: TGTGCCAGCAGCTATGGACACCTCTCCTACGAGCAGTACTTC.

The CDR3: CASSLERVNTEAFF. CDR3 bases: TGTGCCAGCAGCTTAGAGAGGGTGAACACTGAAGCTTTCTTT. The rearrangement uses TRBV7-2 and TRBJ1-1; D gene ambiguous. The CDR3 is made up of 14 amino acids. V lost 1 base to trimming and J lost 0 bases, with 6 bases between them. The germline V gene has CDR1 SGHTA and CDR2 FQGNSA.

The rearrangement joins TRBV10-1 to TRBJ1-1, with 10 bases aligning to TRBD1. The CDR3 has 14 amino acids. The germline CDR1 and CDR2 sequences are WNHNN and SYGVQD (reference sequence). Losses at the gene ends were 8 bases for V and 4 bases for J; bases not matched to a gene: 7. This chain's CDR3 is CASGRTGGITEAFF. CDR3 nucleotide sequence: TGCGCCAGCGGCCGGACAGGGGGAATCACTGAAGCTTTCTTT.

V and J are TRBV6-1 and TRBJ1-1, with D unresolved. The length of the CDR3 is 16 residues. V was shortened by 0 bases and J by 0 bases, with 11 bases between the two germline ends. Germline V CDR1 and CDR2: MNHNS, SASEGT. DNA of the CDR3: TGTGCCAGCAGTGAAGCGCTTCAGTACATGAACACTGAAGCTTTCTTT. It encodes CASSEALQYMNTEAFF.

The rearrangement uses TRBV28 and TRBJ1-5; D is uncertain. V gave up 6 bases and J gave up 2 bases, with 11 bases separating them. The CDR3 loop spans 14 amino acids. In germline, CDR1 is MDHEN, CDR2 SYDVKM. The DNA of the CDR3 is TGTGCCAGCAGCAGCAGGTTCGGCAATCAGCCCCAGCATTTT. Protein: CASSSRFGNQPQHF.

This clone has a handful of counts. V is TRBV5-8 and J is TRBJ2-5; D unresolved. Germline CDR1 is SGHTS and CDR2 is YDEGEE. V was shortened by 5 bases and J by 0 bases, with 8 bases between the two germline ends. The CDR3 runs 13 residues. In DNA form, the CDR3 reads TGTGCCAGCAGTACTACTAACCAAGAGACCCAGTACTTC. Its protein product is CASSTTNQETQYF. The complete variable domain, with remaining parts taken from reference TRBV5-8 and TRBJ2-5, reads EAGVTQSPTHLIKTRGQQATLRCSPISGHTSVYWYQQALGLGLQFLLWYDEGEERNRGNFPPRFSGRQFPNYSSELNVNALELEDSALYLCASSTTNQETQYFGPGTRLLVL.

The chain links TRBV9 to TRBJ1-6; D is undetermined. The CDR3 runs to 14 residues. V lost 2 bases to trimming and J lost 10 bases, with 13 bases between them. Per germline, CDR1 SGDLS and CDR2 YYNGEE. The CDR3 region is CASSVFGVESPLHF. CDR3 bases: TGTGCCAGCAGCGTTTTCGGTGTTGAATCACCCCTCCACTTT.

The rearrangement links TRBV7-6 to TRBJ1-1; 9 bases match TRBD1. V shed 0 bases and J 4 bases; nucleotides not matched to a gene: 6. The CDR3 is 16 residues long. The germline CDR1 and CDR2 sequences are SGHVS and FNYEAQ. CDR3 amino acids: CASSLAGQGFGTEAFF. For the CDR3, the DNA is TGTGCCAGCAGCTTAGCGGGACAGGGATTTGGCACTGAAGCTTTCTTT.

The CDR3 reads CASSTGTISGNTIYF. The CDR3 nucleotides are TGTGCCAGTAGTACGGGGACAATCTCTGGAAACACCATATATTTT. The J gene is TRBJ1-3, the V gene TRBV19, with D tentatively TRBD1 (6 bases). The CDR3 has 15 residues. Trimming left V 4 bases short and J 0 bases short, with 10 bases between. Per germline, CDR1 LNHDA and CDR2 SQIVND (reference sequence).

This chain links TRBV28 with TRBJ1-3; TRBD1 is a possible D gene (6 bases). The CDR3 sequence is 14 residues long. Per the germline V gene, CDR1 is MDHEN and CDR2 is SYDVKM. With 9 bases removed from V and 0 bases from J, the gap between germline ends came to 12 bases. The CDR3 nucleotides read TGTGCCAGTACTACAGGGTTCTCTGGAAACACCATATATTTT. It specifies CASTTGFSGNTIYF.

V and J are TRBV5-1 and TRBJ1-1; perhaps TRBD1 as D (5 bases). The CDR3 sequence is 18 residues long. Trimming left V 0 bases short and J 1 base short, with 19 bases between. Germline CDR1 reads SGHRS; CDR2 reads YFSETQ. The DNA for the CDR3 is TGCGCCAGCAGCTTGGGGGCAGGGAAGGACATGGAGAACACTGAAGCTTTCTTT. This translates into CASSLGAGKDMENTEAFF. Supplemented by reference TRBV5-1 and TRBJ1-1, the full variable domain reads KAGVTQTPRYLIKTRGQQVTLSCSPISGHRSVSWYQQTPGQGLQFLFEYFSETQRNKGNFPGRFSGRQFSNSRSEMNVSTLELGDSALYLCASSLGAGKDMENTEAFFGQGTRLTVV.

The V call is TRBV24-1, the J call TRBJ1-5, with 8 bases that match TRBD1. V dropped 9 bases and J dropped 7; count of bases not matched to a gene: 19. CDR3 size: 17 residues. Germline CDR1 reads KGHDR; CDR2 reads SFDVKD. CDR3 amino acids: CATGRNQGAGQRQPQHF. The CDR3 nucleotides read TGTGCCACCGGGCGTAATCAGGGGGCAGGTCAGCGGCAGCCCCAGCATTTT.

The V call is TRBV19, the J call TRBJ1-1; D possibly corresponds to TRBD1 (6 bases). V gave up 5 bases and J gave up 4 bases, with 17 bases separating them. Per germline, CDR1 LNHDA and CDR2 SQIVND (reference sequence). The CDR3 spans 15 residues. The CDR3 region is CASSPRMGGPTEAFF. The CDR3 coding sequence is TGTGCCAGTAGTCCTCGAATGGGGGGGCCCACTGAAGCTTTCTTT.

The chain links TRBV5-1 to TRBJ2-1; 9 nucleotides match TRBD1. Unmatched junction bases numbered 6, after V lost 0 bases and J lost 5 bases. The germline gives CDR1 SGHRS, CDR2 YFSETQ. The CDR3 runs 16 residues. The CDR3 DNA reads TGCGCCAGCAGCTTGGTCCAGACAGGGGGGGACAATGAGCAGTTCTTC. Encoded protein: CASSLVQTGGDNEQFF.

The genes are TRBV6-1 and TRBJ1-6; a possible D gene is TRBD1 (6 bases). Germline lookup yields CDR1 MNHNS and CDR2 SASEGT. Deletions cut 2 bases from V and 7 bases from J, with 15 bases between. The CDR3 extends over 16 amino acids. In DNA, the CDR3 is TGTGCCAGCAGTGAAATTGAGGACAGAAGCAATTCACCCCTCCACTTT. This gives the protein CASSEIEDRSNSPLHF.

The rearrangement links TRBV3-1 (or the pseudogene TRBV3-2) to TRBJ1-3; the match to TRBD1 covers 10 bases. Per the germline V gene, CDR1 is LGHDT and CDR2 is YNNKEL (reference sequence). The V gene end was trimmed by 1 base and the J gene end by 14 bases; junction bases not matched to a gene: 5. This CDR3 spans 13 amino acids. CDR3 sequence: CASSQGRDRGLYF. The CDR3 coding sequence is TGTGCCAGCAGCCAAGGCCGGGACAGGGGACTATATTTT.

This clone was detected ten times or more. V is TRBV15 and J is TRBJ2-7; TRBD2 might be the D (6 bases). V was clipped by 4 bases and J by 9 bases, with 25 bases between them. Germline V gene data show CDR1 as LNHNV and CDR2 as YYDKDF (reference sequence). The CDR3 runs to 16 residues. The CDR3 DNA follows: TGTGCCACCAGCACGCCGCAAACGGCCGGGAGCGTGCGGCAGTACTTC. As protein: CATSTPQTAGSVRQYF.

This sequence joins TRBV5-1 and TRBJ2-2, with 8 positions matching TRBD1. CDR1 and CDR2 (germline): SGHRS, YFSETQ. CDR3 length equals 16 residues. The ends lost 1 base at V and 4 bases at J; junction bases unmatched: 6. In DNA form, the CDR3 reads TGCGCCAGCAGCTTGAGGGTGCAGGGGGCCACCGGGGAGCTGTTTTTT. It translates to CASSLRVQGATGELFF.